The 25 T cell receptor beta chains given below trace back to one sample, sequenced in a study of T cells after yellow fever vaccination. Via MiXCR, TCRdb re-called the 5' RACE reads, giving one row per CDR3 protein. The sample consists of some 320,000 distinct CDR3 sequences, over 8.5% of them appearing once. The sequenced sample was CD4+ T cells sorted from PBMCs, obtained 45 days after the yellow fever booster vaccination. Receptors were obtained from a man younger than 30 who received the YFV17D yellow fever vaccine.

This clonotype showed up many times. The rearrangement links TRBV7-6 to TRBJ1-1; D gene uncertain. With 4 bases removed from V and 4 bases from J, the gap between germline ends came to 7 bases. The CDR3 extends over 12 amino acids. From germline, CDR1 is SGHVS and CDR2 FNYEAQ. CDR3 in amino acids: CASSSWGTEAFF. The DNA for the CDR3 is TGTGCCAGCAGCTCCTGGGGCACTGAAGCTTTCTTT.

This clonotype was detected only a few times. The CDR3 is CASSLGTGFTNEKLFF. CDR3 nucleotide sequence: TGCGCCAGCAGCCTAGGGACAGGGTTTACTAATGAAAAACTGTTTTTT. The chain recombines TRBV5-1 with TRBJ1-4; 9 positions agree with TRBD1. Per the germline V gene, CDR1 is SGHRS and CDR2 is YFSETQ. The CDR3 extends over 16 amino acids. With 4 bases clipped from V and 2 bases from J, the junction kept 6 bases outside the gene matches. The full variable domain, rest sourced from reference TRBV5-1 and TRBJ1-4, is KAGVTQTPRYLIKTRGQQVTLSCSPISGHRSVSWYQQTPGQGLQFLFEYFSETQRNKGNFPGRFSGRQFSNSRSEMNVSTLELGDSALYLCASSLGTGFTNEKLFFGSGTQLSVL.

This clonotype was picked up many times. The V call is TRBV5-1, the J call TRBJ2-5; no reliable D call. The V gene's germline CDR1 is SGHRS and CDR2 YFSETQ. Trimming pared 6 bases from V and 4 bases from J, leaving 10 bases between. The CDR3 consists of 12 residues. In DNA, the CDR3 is TGCGCCAGCAATGACGGGTTAGAGACCCAGTACTTC. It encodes CASNDGLETQYF.

The CDR3 region has the DNA TGTGCCAGCAGTTTGGTTCCCGGGTTCGATGAGCAGTTCTTC. It yields the protein CASSLVPGFDEQFF. The rearrangement uses TRBV27 and TRBJ2-1; D is uncertain. Germline CDR1 reads MNHEY; CDR2 reads SMNVEV (reference sequence). This CDR3 region has 14 residues. Trimming took 3 bases from V and 8 from J, leaving 14 bases between them.

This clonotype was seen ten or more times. The CDR3 protein is CASSLTEGQEQFF. CDR3 bases: TGTGCCAGCAGCTTAACGGAAGGACAGGAGCAGTTCTTC. The chain joins TRBV7-3 to TRBJ2-1; D may be TRBD1 (6 bases). Per germline, CDR1 SGHTA and CDR2 FQGTGA. The CDR3 has 13 residues. Trimming pared 0 bases from V and 10 bases from J, leaving 10 bases between.

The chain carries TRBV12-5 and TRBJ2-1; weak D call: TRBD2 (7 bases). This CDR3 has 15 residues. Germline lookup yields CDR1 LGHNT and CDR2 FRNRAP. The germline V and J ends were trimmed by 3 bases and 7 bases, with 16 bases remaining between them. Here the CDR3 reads CASGLGGAGINEQFF. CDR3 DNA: TGTGCTAGTGGTTTAGGGGGAGCGGGGATAAATGAGCAGTTCTTC.

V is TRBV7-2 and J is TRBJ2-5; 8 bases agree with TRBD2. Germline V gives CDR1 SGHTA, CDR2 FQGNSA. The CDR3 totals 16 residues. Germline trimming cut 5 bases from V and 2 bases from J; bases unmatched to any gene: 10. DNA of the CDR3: TGTGCCAGCAGCCTATCCCCCGGGGGGGGGCAAGAGACCCAGTACTTC. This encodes CASSLSPGGGQETQYF.

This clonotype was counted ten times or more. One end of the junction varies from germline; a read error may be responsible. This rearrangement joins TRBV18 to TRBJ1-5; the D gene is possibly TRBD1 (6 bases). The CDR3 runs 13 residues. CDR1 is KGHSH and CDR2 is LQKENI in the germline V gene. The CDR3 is CASSPGADQPQHF. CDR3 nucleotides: TGCGCCAGCAGCCCGGGGGCCGATCAGCCCCAGCATTTT.

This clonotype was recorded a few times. The CDR3 coding sequence is TGCAGTGCTAGGAGCGGGGGAGGGGCCAACGTCCTGACTTTC. This sequence encodes CSARSGGGANVLTF. The gene calls are TRBV20-1 and TRBJ2-6; TRBD2 aligns across 8 bases. CDR3 length: 14 residues. Trimming at V came to 3 bases and at J to 4 bases, leaving 2 bases not matched to a gene. Germline-derived CDR1 and CDR2 are DFQATT and SNEGSKA (reference sequence).

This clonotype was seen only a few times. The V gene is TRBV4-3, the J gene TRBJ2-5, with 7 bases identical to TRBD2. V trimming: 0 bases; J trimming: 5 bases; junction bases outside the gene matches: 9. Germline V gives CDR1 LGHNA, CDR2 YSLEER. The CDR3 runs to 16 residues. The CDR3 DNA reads TGCGCCAGCAGCCAAGATCTTATGGGGGGGACGGAGACCCAGTACTTC. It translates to CASSQDLMGGTETQYF.

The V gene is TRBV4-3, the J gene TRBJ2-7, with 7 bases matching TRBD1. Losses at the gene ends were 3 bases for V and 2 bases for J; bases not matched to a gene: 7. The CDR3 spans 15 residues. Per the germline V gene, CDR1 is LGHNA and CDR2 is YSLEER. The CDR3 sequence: CASSQPGQSTYEQYF. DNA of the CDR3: TGCGCCAGCAGCCAGCCGGGACAGTCCACCTACGAGCAGTACTTC.

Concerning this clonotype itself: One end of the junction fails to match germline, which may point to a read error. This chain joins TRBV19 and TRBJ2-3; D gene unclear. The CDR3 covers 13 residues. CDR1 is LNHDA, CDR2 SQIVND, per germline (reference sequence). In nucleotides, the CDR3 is TGTGCCAGTGCCGCGTCCAACTCAGATACGCAATATTTT. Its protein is CASAASNSDTQYF.

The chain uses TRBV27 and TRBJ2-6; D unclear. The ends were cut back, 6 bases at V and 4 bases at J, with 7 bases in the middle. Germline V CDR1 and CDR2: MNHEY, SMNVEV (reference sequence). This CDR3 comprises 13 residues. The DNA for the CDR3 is TGTGCCAGCAGGCCGGTGGGGGCCAACGTCCTGACTTTC. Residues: CASRPVGANVLTF.

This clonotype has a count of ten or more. CDR3 coding DNA: TGCGCCAGCAGCCTTGACAGGCCGAAAGAGACCCAGTACTTC. Translation: CASSLDRPKETQYF. The chain combines TRBV5-1 with TRBJ2-5; tentatively, D is TRBD1 (6 bases). Germline CDR1 reads SGHRS; CDR2 reads YFSETQ. Trimming shortened V by 4 bases and J by 3 bases, and 13 bases separated the two germline ends. The CDR3 loop spans 14 amino acids.

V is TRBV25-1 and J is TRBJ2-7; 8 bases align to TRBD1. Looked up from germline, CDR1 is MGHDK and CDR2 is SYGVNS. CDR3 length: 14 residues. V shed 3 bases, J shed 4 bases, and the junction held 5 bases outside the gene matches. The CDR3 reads CASSERQGKYEQYV. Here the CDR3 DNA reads TGTGCCAGCAGTGAGCGACAGGGGAAGTACGAGCAGTACGTC.

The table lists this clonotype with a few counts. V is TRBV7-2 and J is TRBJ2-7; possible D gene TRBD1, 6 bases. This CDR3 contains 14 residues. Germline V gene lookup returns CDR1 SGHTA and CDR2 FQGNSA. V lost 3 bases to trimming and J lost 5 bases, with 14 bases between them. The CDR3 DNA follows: TGTGCCAGCAGCTTTTTTGGCAGGGGCCACGAGCAGTACGTC. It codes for CASSFFGRGHEQYV.

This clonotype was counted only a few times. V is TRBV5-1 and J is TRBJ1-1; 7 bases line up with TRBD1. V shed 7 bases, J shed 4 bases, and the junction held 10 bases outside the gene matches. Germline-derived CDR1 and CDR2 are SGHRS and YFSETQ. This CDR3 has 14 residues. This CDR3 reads CASRRQGRVTEAFF. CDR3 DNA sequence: TGCGCCAGCCGTAGACAGGGCCGGGTCACTGAAGCTTTCTTT.

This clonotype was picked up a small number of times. This CDR3 is CASRLAGGETDTQYF. The CDR3 DNA follows: TGTGCCAGCCGATTAGCGGGGGGTGAGACAGATACGCAGTATTTT. V gene TRBV7-3 combines with J gene TRBJ2-3, with TRBD2 matching 10 bases. Germline loops: CDR1 SGHTA, CDR2 FQGTGA. With 8 bases clipped from V and 3 bases from J, the junction kept 8 bases outside the gene matches. The CDR3 runs to 15 residues.

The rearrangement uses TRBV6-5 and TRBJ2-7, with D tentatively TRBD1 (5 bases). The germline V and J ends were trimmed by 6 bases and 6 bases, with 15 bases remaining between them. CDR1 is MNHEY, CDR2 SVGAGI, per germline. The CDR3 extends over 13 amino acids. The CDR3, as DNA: TGTGCCAGCAGGTACACGCAGGGCAGCGAGCAGTACTTC. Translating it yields CASRYTQGSEQYF.

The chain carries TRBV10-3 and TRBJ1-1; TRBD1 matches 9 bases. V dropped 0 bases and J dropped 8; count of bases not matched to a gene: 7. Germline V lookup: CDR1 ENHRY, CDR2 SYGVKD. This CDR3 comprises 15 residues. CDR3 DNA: TGTGCCATCAGTGAGTCCGGGACAGGGAGAATCGAAGCTTTCTTT. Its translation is CAISESGTGRIEAFF.

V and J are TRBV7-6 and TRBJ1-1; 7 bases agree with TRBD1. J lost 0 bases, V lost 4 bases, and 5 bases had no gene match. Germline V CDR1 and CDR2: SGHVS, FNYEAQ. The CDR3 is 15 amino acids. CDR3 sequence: CASSSRQGMNTEAFF. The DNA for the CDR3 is TGTGCCAGCAGCTCCAGACAGGGTATGAACACTGAAGCTTTCTTT.

The CDR3 spells CASTQGGDPYNEQFF. CDR3 nucleotides: TGTGCCAGCACCCAGGGAGGCGACCCGTACAATGAGCAGTTCTTC. The genes are TRBV28 and TRBJ2-1; D might be TRBD2 (6 bases). Germline CDR1 MDHEN, CDR2 SYDVKM. This CDR3 is 15 amino acids long. V lost 7 bases and J lost 4, with 17 bases in between.

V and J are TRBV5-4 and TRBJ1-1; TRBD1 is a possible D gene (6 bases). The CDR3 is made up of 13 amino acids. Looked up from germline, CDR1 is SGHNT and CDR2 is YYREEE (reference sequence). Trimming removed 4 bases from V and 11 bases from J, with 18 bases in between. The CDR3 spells CASSLMGALGAFF. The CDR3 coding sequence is TGTGCCAGCAGCCTGATGGGGGCCTTAGGCGCTTTCTTT.

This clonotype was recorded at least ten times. Here the CDR3 DNA reads TGTGCCAGCAGATCGGGACAGGGCGGACTAGCGGGGCACACAGATACGCAGTATTTT. Amino acids: CASRSGQGGLAGHTDTQYF. This chain joins TRBV6-1 and TRBJ2-3; TRBD2 matches at 12 bases. The CDR3 spans 19 residues. The germline CDR1 and CDR2 sequences are MNHNS and SASEGT. The V and J ends lost 6 bases and 2 bases, in that order; junction bases with no gene match: 15.

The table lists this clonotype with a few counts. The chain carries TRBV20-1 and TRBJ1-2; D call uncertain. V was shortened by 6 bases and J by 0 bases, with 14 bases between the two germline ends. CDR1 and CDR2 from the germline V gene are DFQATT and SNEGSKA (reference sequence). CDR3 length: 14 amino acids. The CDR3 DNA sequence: TGCAGTGCCCCTCGCCGGGATTCTAACTATGGCTACACCTTC. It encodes CSAPRRDSNYGYTF.